The 8 T cell receptor beta chains reported below all come from one sample, sequenced in a study of T-cell memory formation after mild COVID-19. From the 5' RACE reads, TCRdb called clonotypes with MiXCR, one entry per CDR3 protein. Of over 120,000 distinct CDR3 sequences listed, 20% to 25% are singletons. Sequencing was performed on PBMCs or a T cell subset sorted from them (not recorded which). The receptor source for this set is an adult woman who had mild COVID-19 (a few samples of this study predate the infection). Cell type and time point are not known.

This chain links TRBV4-2 with TRBJ2-3, with unresolved D. Germline loops: CDR1 LGHNA, CDR2 YNFKEQ. The V end lost 0 bases, the J end lost 6 bases, and 10 bases lay between the germline ends. This CDR3 is built from 14 residues. In DNA form, the CDR3 reads TGTGCCAGCAGCCAAGACTGGCAAGAGGATACGCAGTATTTT. Its protein product is CASSQDWQEDTQYF.

This clonotype turned up a few times. V gene TRBV14 combines with J gene TRBJ2-7; 8 bases fit TRBD2. Germline trimming cut 0 bases from V and 5 bases from J; bases unmatched to any gene: 15. CDR1 and CDR2 (germline): SGHDN, FVKESK. The CDR3 has 18 residues. The CDR3 DNA follows: TGTGCCAGCAGCCAAGAAGCCGCAGGTACCGGGAGGGCAAACGAGCAGTACTTC. It translates to CASSQEAAGTGRANEQYF.

This clonotype has a handful of counts. The chain carries TRBV24-1 and TRBJ2-3; D gene uncertain. The CDR3 loop spans 13 amino acids. Germline CDR1 and CDR2: KGHDR and SFDVKD. With 3 bases removed from V and 1 base from J, the gap between germline ends came to 4 bases. As DNA, the CDR3 is TGTGCCACCAGTGATGGGGGCACAGATACGCAGTATTTT. Translating gives CATSDGGTDTQYF.

The chain has TRBV2 and TRBJ2-7; D is undetermined. This CDR3 is built from 13 residues. The germline CDR1 and CDR2 sequences are SNHLY and FYNNEI. Trimming left V 6 bases short and J 1 base short, with 10 bases between. The CDR3 DNA reads TGTGCCAGCAGAGCGAGTCATTCCTACGAGCAGTACTTC. It is translated as CASRASHSYEQYF.

This clonotype was seen more than once but under ten times. The genes are TRBV6-2 or TRBV6-3 and TRBJ1-2; D gene unclear. CDR1 and CDR2 (germline): MNHEY, SVGEGT. V lost 4 bases and J 8 bases, leaving 17 bases between the germline ends. This CDR3 is built from 14 residues. The CDR3 protein is CASSSPVGPRGYTF. CDR3 in DNA: TGTGCCAGCAGTTCGCCCGTCGGGCCTCGGGGCTACACCTTC.

This clonotype was found a few times. The chain carries TRBV2 and TRBJ2-2; 7 positions agree with TRBD1. The J segment lost 1 base and the V segment lost 5 bases, leaving 4 bases of the junction unmatched. The CDR3 is 15 residues long. From germline, CDR1 is SNHLY and CDR2 FYNNEI. CDR3 in amino acids: CASSSGTVNTGELFF. The CDR3 DNA sequence: TGTGCCAGCAGTTCCGGGACAGTGAACACCGGGGAGCTGTTTTTT. Drawing the rest from reference TRBV2 and TRBJ2-2, the complete variable domain is EPEVTQTPSHQVTQMGQEVILRCVPISNHLYFYWYRQILGQKVEFLVSFYNNEISEKSEIFDDQFSVERPDGSNFTLKIRSTKLEDSAMYFCASSSGTVNTGELFFGEGSRLTVL.

The rearrangement uses TRBV5-1 and TRBJ2-5, with 7 bases that match TRBD2. The V gene's germline CDR1 is SGHRS and CDR2 YFSETQ. The CDR3 runs 15 residues. Trimming took 3 bases from V and 2 from J; bases not matched to a gene: 7. The CDR3 reads CASSSDWGGQETQYF. Written as DNA, the CDR3 is TGCGCCAGCAGCTCCGATTGGGGGGGGCAAGAGACCCAGTACTTC.

This clonotype was observed once. The chain has TRBV7-2 and TRBJ1-1; possible D gene TRBD1, 6 bases. The CDR3 is made up of 18 amino acids. V was cut by 5 bases and J by 4 bases, with 26 bases left in between. Germline V gene data show CDR1 as SGHTA and CDR2 as FQGNSA. CDR3: CASSPNPLEGEGGTEAFF. The CDR3 nucleotides read TGTGCCAGCAGCCCCAATCCGTTAGAGGGGGAAGGGGGCACTGAAGCTTTCTTT.